These 14 T cell receptor beta chains originate from one sample sequenced in a study of patients and donors after allogeneic stem cell transplantation. TCRdb re-called the RT-PCR reads through MiXCR, storing one row per CDR3 protein. The repertoire consists of roughly 180,000 distinct CDR3 sequences, with 41% occurring once and the leading ten covering about 35%. Sequences were obtained from blood, either unsorted or a sorted T cell fraction (not recorded which). The source of these receptors is a human donor who was either an allogeneic HSCT recipient or a stem cell or donor lymphocyte infusion donor (not recorded which). It is not recorded whose cells these are; they may come from a transplant donor.

V is TRBV5-1 and J is TRBJ2-1; D gene uncertain. CDR3 length: 15 amino acids. V was clipped by 0 bases and J by 0 bases, with 7 bases between them. Germline values: CDR1 SGHRS, CDR2 YFSETQ. Written as DNA, the CDR3 is TGCGCCAGCAGCTTGGTGCTAGGCTCCTACAATGAGCAGTTCTTC. Its translation is CASSLVLGSYNEQFF.

V and J are TRBV3-1 and TRBJ2-2; 10 bases agree with TRBD1. V lost 4 bases, J lost 0 bases, and 8 bases stayed unmatched. Germline V gene sequence: CDR1 LGHDT, CDR2 YNNKEL (reference sequence). The CDR3 covers 18 residues. The CDR3 DNA sequence: TGTGCCAGCAGCCTTCGGACAGGGGGGTTCGCGAACACCGGGGAGCTGTTTTTT. This encodes CASSLRTGGFANTGELFF.

This clonotype was seen repeatedly, ten times or more. The chain uses TRBV4-3 and TRBJ1-2, with TRBD1 identical over 7 bases. The CDR3 sequence is 17 residues long. The trim removed 1 base at V and 0 bases at J, leaving 8 bases unmatched. Germline V gene data show CDR1 as LGHNA and CDR2 as YSLEER. CDR3 protein: CASSQANRGRANYGYTF. In nucleotides, the CDR3 is TGCGCCAGCAGCCAAGCGAACAGGGGCCGAGCTAACTATGGCTACACCTTC.

This clonotype has only a few counts. The V gene is TRBV5-6, the J gene TRBJ1-2, with D perhaps TRBD1 (6 bases). Per the germline V gene, CDR1 is SGHDT and CDR2 is YYEEEE. This CDR3 is built from 15 residues. Deletions cut 0 bases from V and 6 bases from J, with 15 bases between. The DNA for the CDR3 is TGTGCCAGCAGCTTGGCTCAGTGGACAGCGGATGGCTACACCTTC. It encodes CASSLAQWTADGYTF.

The chain combines TRBV6-5 with TRBJ1-2, with a weak D call TRBD1 (5 bases). Trimming cost V 6 bases and J 5 bases, with 22 bases left between them. This CDR3 has 16 amino acids. Germline V CDR1 and CDR2: MNHEY, SVGAGI. CDR3 loop: CASSLLPGTNAYGYTF. The CDR3 nucleotides are TGTGCCAGCAGCCTACTCCCCGGGACGAATGCTTATGGCTACACCTTC.

In its sample, this clonotype was seen a few times. The J gene is TRBJ2-7, the V gene TRBV3-1; D is ambiguous. Germline CDR1 LGHDT, CDR2 YNNKEL (reference sequence). This CDR3 has 15 amino acids. V gave up 3 bases and J gave up 6 bases, with 18 bases separating them. The CDR3 DNA reads as TGTGCCAGCAGCCATAACCCGGGCGCAATCCTCGAGCAGTACTTC. Translated: CASSHNPGAILEQYF.

This clonotype turned up a few times. V usage is TRBV5-1 and J usage is TRBJ1-5; D not certain. V shed 0 bases and J shed 2 bases, with 9 bases lying between them. CDR1 is SGHRS and CDR2 is YFSETQ in the germline V gene. The CDR3 has 15 residues. As DNA, the CDR3 is TGCGCCAGCAGCTTGGAAGGAGGAGGCAATCAGCCCCAGCATTTT. Translating gives CASSLEGGGNQPQHF.

The count of this clonotype is one. The V gene is TRBV6-5, the J gene TRBJ2-7; D may match TRBD1 or TRBD2 (6 bases each). Germline CDR1 reads MNHEY; CDR2 reads SVGAGI. V lost 7 bases and J 1 base, leaving 14 bases between the germline ends. CDR3 size: 14 residues. The chain's CDR3 is CASKAGGTSYEQYF. The CDR3 nucleotides read TGTGCCAGCAAGGCCGGCGGGACATCCTACGAGCAGTACTTC.

This clonotype was observed a handful of times. This chain joins TRBV7-2 and TRBJ1-2; possibly TRBD1 for D (5 bases). V dropped 1 base and J dropped 7 bases, with 16 bases sitting between them. This CDR3 has 15 amino acids. The germline gives CDR1 SGHTA, CDR2 FQGNSA. This chain's CDR3 is CASSLVLQGVSGYTF. The DNA for the CDR3 is TGTGCCAGCAGCTTAGTGTTGCAGGGAGTGTCTGGCTACACCTTC.

For the CDR3, the DNA is TGTGCCAGCAGTTTATCGACCCAATCCTACAATGAGCAGTTCTTC. Its translation: CASSLSTQSYNEQFF. V gene TRBV6-2 or TRBV6-3 combines with J gene TRBJ2-1; D not resolved. Trimming left V 4 bases short and J 1 base short, with 11 bases between. From germline, CDR1 is MNHEY and CDR2 SVGEGT. This CDR3 has 15 residues.

This clonotype has ten or more counts. CDR3 region: CASSPPGAHISNQPQHF. The CDR3 DNA sequence: TGTGCCAGCAGTCCCCCGGGGGCTCACATTAGCAATCAGCCCCAGCATTTT. The chain links TRBV12-3 or TRBV12-4 to TRBJ1-5, with D tentatively TRBD1 (6 bases). Trimming stripped 5 bases from V and 0 bases from J, with 17 bases between. This CDR3 has 17 residues.

This clonotype was detected a few times. The chain is built from TRBV7-9 and TRBJ1-4, with 7 bases fitting TRBD1. Per the germline V gene, CDR1 is SEHNR and CDR2 is FQNEAQ (reference sequence). The J segment lost 5 bases and the V segment lost 5 bases, leaving 8 bases of the junction unmatched. The CDR3 is 15 residues long. CDR3 residues: CASSPPGQPNEKLFF. The CDR3 nucleotides read TGTGCCAGCAGCCCACCGGGACAGCCAAATGAAAAACTGTTTTTT.

The table lists this clonotype with a few counts. This chain joins TRBV20-1 and TRBJ2-4, with D maybe TRBD2 (6 bases). The ends were cut back, 0 bases at V and 9 bases at J, with 18 bases in the middle. Germline V CDR1 and CDR2: DFQATT, SNEGSKA (reference sequence). CDR3 length equals 15 residues. This CDR3 reads CSARDPGGVYGIQYF. CDR3 bases: TGCAGTGCTAGAGATCCTGGAGGGGTCTATGGCATTCAGTACTTC.

This rearrangement joins TRBV7-2 to TRBJ1-2; D gene ambiguous. The germline CDR1 and CDR2 sequences are SGHTA and FQGNSA. CDR3 length: 14 residues. V lost 5 bases and J 0 bases, leaving 10 bases between the germline ends. DNA for the CDR3: TGTGCCAGCAGCCCTGCCATAGCTAACTATGGCTACACCTTC. Translation gives CASSPAIANYGYTF.